The T cell receptor beta chain under discussion was sequenced for a study of Ad26.COV2.S vaccination and SARS-CoV-2 variants. The treatment here: about 20 received Ad26.COV2.S at low or high dose, single or two shots; 5 received placebo; per-sample allocation not given. Day 63 after the first injection of vaccine or placebo was the sampling time. V dropped 3 bases and J dropped 4 bases, with 12 bases sitting between them. The CDR3 is made up of 13 amino acids. Germline CDR1 SQVTM, CDR2 ANQGSEA. The method was immunoSEQ multiplex PCR; TCRdb's version includes in-frame clones alone and lacks a portion of them. The sample gives roughly 380,000 clones, roughly 90% of which show up once; around 3.6% is in the top ten.

This TCR derives from a person aged 18 to 65 who received the Ad26.COV2.S COVID-19 vaccine or a placebo. Sequencing was performed on peripheral blood, taken in a trial of Ad26.COV2.S vaccine versus placebo. This chain uses TRBV29-1 with TRBJ1-2, with unresolved D. This chain's CDR3 is CSVDSYTLYGYTF. As DNA, the CDR3 is TGCAGCGTTGACTCCTACACCCTCTATGGCTACACCTTC.